Sequencing of this TCR beta chain was carried out in a study of blood T cell repertoires in COVID-19. Some clones are missing from TCRdb's copy, which holds only in-frame ones; the method was immunoSEQ multiplex PCR. The table shows some 76,000 clones, with around 80% occurring only once. The sequence was collected from a man in his fifties with acute or convalescent COVID-19. The sequencing input was peripheral blood.

CDR3 nucleotide sequence: TGTGCCAGCAGCCGACGGACAGGGGATACCTACGAGCAGTACTTC. Translated: CASSRRTGDTYEQYF. The V and J genes are TRBV7-9 and TRBJ2-7, with TRBD1 identical over 9 bases. Germline CDR1 is SEHNR and CDR2 is FQNEAQ (reference sequence). V lost 5 bases, J lost 2 bases, and 7 bases stayed unmatched. The CDR3 is made up of 15 amino acids.